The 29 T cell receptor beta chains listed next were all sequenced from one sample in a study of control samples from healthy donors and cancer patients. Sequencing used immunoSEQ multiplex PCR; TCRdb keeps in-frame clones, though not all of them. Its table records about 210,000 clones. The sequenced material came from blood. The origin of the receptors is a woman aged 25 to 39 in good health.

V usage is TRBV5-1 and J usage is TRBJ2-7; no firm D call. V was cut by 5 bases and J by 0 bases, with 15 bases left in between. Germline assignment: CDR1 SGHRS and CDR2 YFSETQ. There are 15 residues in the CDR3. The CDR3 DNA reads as TGCGCCAGCAGTTACCTGACTTTCCCCTCCTACGAGCAGTACTTC. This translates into CASSYLTFPSYEQYF.

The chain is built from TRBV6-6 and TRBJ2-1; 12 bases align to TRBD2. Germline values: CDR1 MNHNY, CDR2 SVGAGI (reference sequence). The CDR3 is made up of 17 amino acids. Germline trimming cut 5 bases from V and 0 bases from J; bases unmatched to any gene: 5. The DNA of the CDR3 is TGTGCCAGCAGTCTACTAGCGGGGGGTAGCTCCTACAATGAGCAGTTCTTC. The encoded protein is CASSLLAGGSSYNEQFF.

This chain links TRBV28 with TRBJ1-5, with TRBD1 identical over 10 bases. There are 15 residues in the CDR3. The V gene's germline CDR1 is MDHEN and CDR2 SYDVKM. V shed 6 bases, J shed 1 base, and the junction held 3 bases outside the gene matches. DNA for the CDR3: TGTGCCAGCAGAAAGACAGGGGGCAGCAATCAGCCCCAGCATTTT. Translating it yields CASRKTGGSNQPQHF. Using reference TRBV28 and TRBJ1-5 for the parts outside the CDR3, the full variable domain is DVKVTQSSRYLVKRTGEKVFLECVQDMDHENMFWYRQDPGLGLRLIYFSYDVKMKEKGDIPEGYSVSREKKERFSLILESASTNQTSMYLCASRKTGGSNQPQHFGDGTRLSIL.

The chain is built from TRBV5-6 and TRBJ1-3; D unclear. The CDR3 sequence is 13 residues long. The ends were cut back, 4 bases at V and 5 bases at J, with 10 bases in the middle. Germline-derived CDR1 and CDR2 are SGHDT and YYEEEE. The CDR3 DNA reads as TGTGCCAGCAGCGGTGACGGTCGAAACACCATATATTTT. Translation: CASSGDGRNTIYF.

The CDR3 sequence is CASSLWDRGHGYTF. The CDR3 DNA follows: TGTGCCAGCAGCTTATGGGACAGGGGGCATGGCTACACCTTC. This sequence joins TRBV11-2 and TRBJ1-2, with 12 bases fitting TRBD1. CDR3 length: 14 amino acids. Germline V gene lookup returns CDR1 SGHAT and CDR2 FQNNGV. V lost 2 bases to trimming and J lost 6 bases; unmatched junction nucleotides: 1.

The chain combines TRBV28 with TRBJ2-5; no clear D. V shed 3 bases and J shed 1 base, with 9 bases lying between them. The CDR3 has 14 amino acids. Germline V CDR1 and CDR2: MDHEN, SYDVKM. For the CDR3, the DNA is TGTGCCAGCAGTTTGGCGGCAGGCCAAGAGACCCAGTACTTC. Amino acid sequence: CASSLAAGQETQYF.

CDR3: CASSQVKASGVHEQYF. CDR3 DNA sequence: TGTGCCAGCAGCCAAGTTAAGGCTAGCGGGGTCCACGAGCAGTACTTC. The V gene is TRBV4-2, the J gene TRBJ2-7, with 9 positions matching TRBD2. Trimming cost V 1 base and J 5 bases; bases outside gene matches: 9. Germline CDR1 is LGHNA and CDR2 is YNFKEQ. CDR3 length: 16 amino acids.

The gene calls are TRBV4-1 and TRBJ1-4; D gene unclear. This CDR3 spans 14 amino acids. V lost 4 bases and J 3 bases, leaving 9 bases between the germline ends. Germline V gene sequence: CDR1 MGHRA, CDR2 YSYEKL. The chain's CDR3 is CASSPLGPNEKLFF. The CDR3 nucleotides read TGCGCCAGCAGCCCGCTGGGCCCTAATGAAAAACTGTTTTTT.

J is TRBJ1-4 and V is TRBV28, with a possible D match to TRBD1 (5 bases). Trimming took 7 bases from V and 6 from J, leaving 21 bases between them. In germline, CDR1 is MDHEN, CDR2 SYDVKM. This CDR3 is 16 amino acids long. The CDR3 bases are TGTGCCAGCACCTCCCGCCACTATGGGGGAGATGAAAAACTGTTTTTT. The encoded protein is CASTSRHYGGDEKLFF.

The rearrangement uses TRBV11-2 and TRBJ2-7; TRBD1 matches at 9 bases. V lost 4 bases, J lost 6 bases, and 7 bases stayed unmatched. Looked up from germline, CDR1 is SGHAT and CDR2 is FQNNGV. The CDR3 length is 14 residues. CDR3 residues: CASSSRQGGGEQYF. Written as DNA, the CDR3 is TGTGCCAGCAGCTCGAGACAGGGGGGCGGCGAGCAGTACTTC.

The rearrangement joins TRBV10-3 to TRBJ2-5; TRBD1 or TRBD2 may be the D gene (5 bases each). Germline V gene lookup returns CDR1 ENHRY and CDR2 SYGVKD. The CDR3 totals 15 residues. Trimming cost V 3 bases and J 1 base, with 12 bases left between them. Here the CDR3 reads CAISDPGTVQETQYF. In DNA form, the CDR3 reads TGTGCCATCAGTGATCCAGGGACCGTCCAAGAGACCCAGTACTTC.

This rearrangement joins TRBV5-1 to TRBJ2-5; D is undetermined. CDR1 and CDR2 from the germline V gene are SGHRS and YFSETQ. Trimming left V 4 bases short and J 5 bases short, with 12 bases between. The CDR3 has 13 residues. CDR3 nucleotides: TGCGCCAGCAGCCCACTACCGGAGGAGACCCAGTACTTC. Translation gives CASSPLPEETQYF.

The CDR3 loop is CASSLGAVIGEKLFF. The CDR3 DNA follows: TGTGCCAGCAGCTTAGGGGCAGTTATCGGTGAAAAACTGTTTTTT. The chain employs TRBV11-2 and TRBJ1-4; D is ambiguous. Trimming pared 1 base from V and 7 bases from J, leaving 13 bases between. This CDR3 spans 15 amino acids. CDR1 SGHAT and CDR2 FQNNGV come from the germline V gene.

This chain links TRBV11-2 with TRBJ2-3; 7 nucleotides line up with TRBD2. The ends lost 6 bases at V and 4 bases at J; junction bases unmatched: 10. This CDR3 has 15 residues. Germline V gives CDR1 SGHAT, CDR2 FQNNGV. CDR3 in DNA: TGTGCCAGCAGTTTCAGGGAGGGAGTTCCAGATACGCAGTATTTT. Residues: CASSFREGVPDTQYF.

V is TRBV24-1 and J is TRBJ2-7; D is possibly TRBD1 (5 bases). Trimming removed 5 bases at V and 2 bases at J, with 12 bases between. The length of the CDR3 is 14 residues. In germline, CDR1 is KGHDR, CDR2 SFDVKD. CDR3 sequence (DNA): TGTGCCACCAGTGGAACAGGCTCCCCCTACGAGCAGTACTTC. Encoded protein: CATSGTGSPYEQYF.

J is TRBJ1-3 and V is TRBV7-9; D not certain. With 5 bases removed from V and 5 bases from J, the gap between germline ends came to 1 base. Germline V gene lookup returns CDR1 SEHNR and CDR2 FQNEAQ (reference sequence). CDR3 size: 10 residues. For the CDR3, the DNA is TGTGCCAGCAGCCGAAACACCATATATTTT. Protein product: CASSRNTIYF.

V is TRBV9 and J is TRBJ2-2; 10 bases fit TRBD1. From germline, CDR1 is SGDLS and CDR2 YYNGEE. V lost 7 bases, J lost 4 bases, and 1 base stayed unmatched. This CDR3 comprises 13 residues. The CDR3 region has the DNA TGTGCCAGCCGGGACAGGGGCACCGGGGAGCTGTTTTTT. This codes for CASRDRGTGELFF.

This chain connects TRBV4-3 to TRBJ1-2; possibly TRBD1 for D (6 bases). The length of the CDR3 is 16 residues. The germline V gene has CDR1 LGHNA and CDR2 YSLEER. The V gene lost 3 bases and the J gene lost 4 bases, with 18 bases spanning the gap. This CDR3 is CASSQSRDKALYGYTF. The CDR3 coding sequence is TGCGCCAGCAGCCAGTCCCGGGACAAGGCTCTCTATGGCTACACCTTC.

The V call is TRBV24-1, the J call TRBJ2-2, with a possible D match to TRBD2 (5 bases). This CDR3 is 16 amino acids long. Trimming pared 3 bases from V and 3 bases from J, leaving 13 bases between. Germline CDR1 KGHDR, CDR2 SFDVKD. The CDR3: CATSDPIGGDTGELFF. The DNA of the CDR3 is TGTGCCACCAGTGATCCTATCGGAGGCGACACCGGGGAGCTGTTTTTT.

CDR3 loop: CASSHGGTGRTEAFF. CDR3 nucleotides: TGCGCCAGCAGCCATGGGGGGACAGGGAGGACTGAAGCTTTCTTT. V usage is TRBV4-1 and J usage is TRBJ1-1; 9 nucleotides match TRBD1. The V and J ends lost 3 bases and 5 bases, in that order; junction bases with no gene match: 7. The germline CDR1 and CDR2 sequences are MGHRA and YSYEKL. CDR3 length: 15 residues.

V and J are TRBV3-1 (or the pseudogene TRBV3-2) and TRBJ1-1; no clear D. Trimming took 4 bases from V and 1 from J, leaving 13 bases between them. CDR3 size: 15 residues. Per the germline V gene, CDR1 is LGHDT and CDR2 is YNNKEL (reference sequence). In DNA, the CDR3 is TGTGCCAGCAGCCCCCGGTGGGCGGAGAACACTGAAGCTTTCTTT. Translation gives CASSPRWAENTEAFF.

The CDR3 DNA reads TGTGCCAGCAGCTTAAGTATCGGGACGGGTTCCTACGAGCAGTACTTC. Translation: CASSLSIGTGSYEQYF. This chain joins TRBV11-2 and TRBJ2-7; TRBD1 or TRBD2 may be the D gene (5 bases each). Germline-derived CDR1 and CDR2 are SGHAT and FQNNGV. The CDR3 contains 16 residues. V was shortened by 2 bases and J by 1 base, with 15 bases between the two germline ends.

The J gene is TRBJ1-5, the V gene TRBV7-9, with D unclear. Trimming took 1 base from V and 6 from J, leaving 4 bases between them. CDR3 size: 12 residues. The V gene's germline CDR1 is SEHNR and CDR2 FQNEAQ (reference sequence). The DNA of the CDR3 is TGTGCCAGCAGCTTAGATCCTCAGCCCCAGCATTTT. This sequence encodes CASSLDPQPQHF. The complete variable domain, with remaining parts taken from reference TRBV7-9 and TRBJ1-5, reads DTGVSQNPRHKITKRGQNVTFRCDPISEHNRLYWYRQTLGQGPEFLTYFQNEAQLEKSRLLSDRFSAERPKGSFSTLEIQRTEQGDSAMYLCASSLDPQPQHFGDGTRLSIL.

The DNA of the CDR3 is TGTGCCAGCAGTGACTCCGGACTAGCCCATGAGCAGTTCTTC. This sequence encodes CASSDSGLAHEQFF. The rearrangement uses TRBV6-4 and TRBJ2-1, with 8 positions matching TRBD2. V was clipped by 0 bases and J by 8 bases; unmatched bases: 3. The CDR3 contains 14 residues. Germline CDR1 reads MRHNA; CDR2 reads SNTAGT.

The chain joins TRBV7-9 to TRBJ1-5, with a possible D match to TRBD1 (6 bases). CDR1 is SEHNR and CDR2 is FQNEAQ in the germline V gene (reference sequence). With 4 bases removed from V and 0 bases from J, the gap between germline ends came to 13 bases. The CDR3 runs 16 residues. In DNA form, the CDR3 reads TGTGCCAGCAGCTGGGGGGACACCTATAGCAATCAGCCCCAGCATTTT. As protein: CASSWGDTYSNQPQHF.

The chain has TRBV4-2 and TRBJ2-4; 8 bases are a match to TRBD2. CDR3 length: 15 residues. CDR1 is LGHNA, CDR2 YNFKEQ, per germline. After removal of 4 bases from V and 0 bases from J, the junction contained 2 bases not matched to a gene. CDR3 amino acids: CASSPRGVAKNIQYF. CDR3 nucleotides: TGTGCCAGCAGCCCGCGGGGGGTAGCCAAAAACATTCAGTACTTC.

CDR3 sequence reads: CSAKGGNEQYF. In DNA form, the CDR3 reads TGCAGTGCGAAGGGTGGGAACGAGCAGTACTTC. V is TRBV20-1 and J is TRBJ2-7, with unresolved D. This CDR3 contains 11 residues. The V and J ends lost 6 bases and 5 bases respectively, with 11 bases between them. Germline CDR1 reads DFQATT; CDR2 reads SNEGSKA (reference sequence).

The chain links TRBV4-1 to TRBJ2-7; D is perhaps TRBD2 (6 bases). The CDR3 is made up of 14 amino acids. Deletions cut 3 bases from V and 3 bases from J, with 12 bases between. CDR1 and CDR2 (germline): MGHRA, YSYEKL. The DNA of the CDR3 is TGCGCCAGCAGCCAGGAGGGTGGTAACTACGAGCAGTACTTC. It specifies CASSQEGGNYEQYF.

The DNA for the CDR3 is TGTGCCAGCAGTGATTTTTGGGGACTAGTCTCCGGGGAGCTGTTTTTT. Residues: CASSDFWGLVSGELFF. The rearrangement joins TRBV6-1 to TRBJ2-2; 8 nucleotides align to TRBD2. V lost 3 bases to trimming and J lost 6 bases; unmatched junction nucleotides: 9. The CDR3 loop spans 16 amino acids. The germline gives CDR1 MNHNS, CDR2 SASEGT.